These 29 T cell receptor beta chains originate from one sample sequenced in a study of neurological immune-mediated disorders. Each CDR3 protein is one row after TCRdb ran MiXCR on the 5' RACE reads. The repertoire holds tens of thousands of distinct CDR3 sequences, under 4.5% seen once, with around 3.1% in the top ten. Specimen: PBMCs. The receptors were sampled from a woman aged 50 to 60 with multiple sclerosis.

This clonotype was seen repeatedly, ten times or more. The chain links TRBV20-1 to TRBJ1-5, with D possibly TRBD1 on 5 matching bases. The ends were cut back, 0 bases at V and 7 bases at J, with 16 bases in the middle. The germline gives CDR1 DFQATT, CDR2 SNEGSKA (reference sequence). The CDR3 spans 15 residues. In DNA, the CDR3 is TGCAGTGCTAGAGATCCTAGGCAGGGCCGGCAGCCCCAGCATTTT. Protein sequence: CSARDPRQGRQPQHF.

CDR3: CASSFRYRGGDPLDEQYF. The DNA for the CDR3 is TGTGCCAGCAGCTTTCGCTACAGGGGAGGGGACCCCCTAGACGAGCAGTACTTC. The chain couples TRBV11-2 to TRBJ2-7; D assignment may be TRBD1 or TRBD2 (7 bases each). CDR3 length equals 18 residues. Germline CDR1 is SGHAT and CDR2 is FQNNGV. V lost 3 bases and J lost 5, with 26 bases in between.

This clonotype was detected many times. The rearrangement joins TRBV20-1 to TRBJ1-1; a weak D match, TRBD1 (6 bases). The V gene's germline CDR1 is DFQATT and CDR2 SNEGSKA (reference sequence). The CDR3 covers 15 residues. Trimming stripped 4 bases from V and 2 bases from J, with 17 bases between. The CDR3 coding sequence is TGCAGTGCTAAACGGGGTGGGGGCGTAAACACTGAAGCTTTCTTT. Its protein product is CSAKRGGGVNTEAFF.

At least ten counts were recorded for this clonotype. This chain links TRBV10-3 with TRBJ2-7, with a weak D call TRBD1 (5 bases). Germline CDR1 reads ENHRY; CDR2 reads SYGVKD. Trimming left V 2 bases short and J 7 bases short, with 15 bases between. CDR3 length: 14 amino acids. The CDR3 nucleotides read TGTGCCATCAGTGAGCGTTCAGGGTTTGGAGAGCAGTACTTC. Translating gives CAISERSGFGEQYF.

This clonotype has at least ten counts. The V gene is TRBV5-1, the J gene TRBJ2-5, with D unclear. Germline lookup yields CDR1 SGHRS and CDR2 YFSETQ. Trimming cost V 3 bases and J 2 bases, with 5 bases left between them. The CDR3 extends over 12 amino acids. CDR3 coding DNA: TGCGCCAGCAGCTCCGAACAAGAGACCCAGTACTTC. This encodes CASSSEQETQYF.

There are many counts of this clonotype. This chain links TRBV5-1 with TRBJ2-7; 13 positions agree with TRBD2. Per the germline V gene, CDR1 is SGHRS and CDR2 is YFSETQ. This CDR3 has 15 amino acids. Trimming took 4 bases from V and 5 from J; bases not matched to a gene: 6. The CDR3 loop is CASSHGTSGENEQYF. The CDR3 bases are TGCGCCAGCAGCCATGGGACTAGCGGGGAGAACGAGCAGTACTTC.

In this sample, this clonotype turned up many times. This chain joins TRBV7-2 and TRBJ2-3; perhaps TRBD1 as D (5 bases). V was cut by 3 bases and J by 6 bases, with 10 bases left in between. CDR1 and CDR2 (germline): SGHTA, FQGNSA. There are 13 residues in the CDR3. The DNA for the CDR3 is TGTGCCAGCAGCTTGCAGGGTTTGGATACGCAGTATTTT. Translated, it gives CASSLQGLDTQYF.

This clonotype was counted at least ten times. The chain has TRBV7-2 and TRBJ1-1; D is unresolved. Per the germline V gene, CDR1 is SGHTA and CDR2 is FQGNSA. The ends were cut back, 3 bases at V and 9 bases at J, with 8 bases in the middle. CDR3 size: 11 residues. CDR3 amino acids: CASSFGRKAFF. The CDR3 coding sequence is TGTGCCAGCAGCTTTGGTAGAAAAGCTTTCTTT.

This clonotype was counted many times. Written as DNA, the CDR3 is TGTGCCAGCACTAGGACGGGGATCTGGTCCTACAATGAGCAGTTCTTC. Translating it yields CASTRTGIWSYNEQFF. This chain connects TRBV27 to TRBJ2-1; D may be TRBD2 (5 bases). Germline values: CDR1 MNHEY, CDR2 SMNVEV (reference sequence). CDR3 length: 16 residues. V was trimmed by 7 bases and J by 1 base, leaving 17 bases between them.

This clonotype was found many times. V and J are TRBV2 and TRBJ1-2, with 8 bases lining up with TRBD1. Germline V gives CDR1 SNHLY, CDR2 FYNNEI. V shed 8 bases and J 4 bases; nucleotides not matched to a gene: 3. CDR3 length: 12 residues. The CDR3 loop is CASSQGAYGYTF. The DNA for the CDR3 is TGTGCCAGCTCCCAGGGGGCCTATGGCTACACCTTC.

About this clonotype itself: A clone one base away is much larger, so this may be a read error. The J gene is TRBJ2-1, the V gene TRBV6-5; D gene uncertain. The V gene lost 7 bases and the J gene lost 15 bases, with 22 bases spanning the gap. CDR1 and CDR2 (germline): MNHEY, SVGAGI. The CDR3 contains 13 residues. CDR3 coding DNA: TGTGCCAGCACCGCAGACTGGCGTTTACCTTCGTTCTTC. Translation gives CASTADWRLPSFF.

In this sample, this clonotype turned up many times. This sequence joins TRBV27 and TRBJ2-1; 11 positions match TRBD2. V lost 6 bases, J lost 6 bases, and 1 base stayed unmatched. Germline V gene sequence: CDR1 MNHEY, CDR2 SMNVEV (reference sequence). The CDR3 runs 13 residues. CDR3 region: CASRLAGANEQFF. CDR3 sequence (DNA): TGTGCCAGCAGACTAGCGGGGGCCAATGAGCAGTTCTTC.

The chain carries TRBV27 and TRBJ2-7, with D uncertain. The CDR3 length is 14 residues. CDR1 is MNHEY, CDR2 SMNVEV, per germline (reference sequence). V lost 4 bases to trimming and J lost 5 bases, with 15 bases between them. The CDR3, as DNA: TGTGCCAGCAGTTCCCCCCCGGCTTCCAACGAGCAGTACTTC. Amino acids: CASSSPPASNEQYF.

This clonotype was detected ten times or more. The rearrangement uses TRBV20-1 and TRBJ2-2; 7 bases agree with TRBD1. Germline CDR1 is DFQATT and CDR2 is SNEGSKA (reference sequence). Unmatched junction bases numbered 11, after V lost 5 bases and J lost 8 bases. This CDR3 has 14 amino acids. The CDR3: CSAPSRQGIGELFF. The CDR3 DNA is TGCAGTGCTCCAAGTAGACAGGGTATAGGGGAGCTGTTTTTT.

This clonotype occurred many times. CDR3 in DNA: TGCGCCAGCAGCTCCCGACAGGGCATGAACACTGAAGCTTTCTTT. Its protein is CASSSRQGMNTEAFF. The chain links TRBV5-1 to TRBJ1-1; 7 nucleotides align to TRBD1. V trimming: 3 bases; J trimming: 0 bases; junction bases outside the gene matches: 5. There are 15 residues in the CDR3. Germline V gene data show CDR1 as SGHRS and CDR2 as YFSETQ.

This clonotype was seen at least ten times. The genes are TRBV20-1 and TRBJ1-2, with 9 bases lining up with TRBD1. This CDR3 has 15 residues. Germline CDR1 DFQATT, CDR2 SNEGSKA (reference sequence). With V trimmed by 2 bases and J by 8 bases, 12 bases remained unmatched. CDR3 amino acids: CSARPGQGDHEGYTF. The DNA of the CDR3 is TGCAGTGCTAGACCGGGACAGGGTGATCATGAAGGCTACACCTTC.

This clonotype showed up many times. This rearrangement joins TRBV14 to TRBJ1-1; no clear D gene. Germline V gene sequence: CDR1 SGHDN, CDR2 FVKESK. This CDR3 is built from 14 residues. V lost 2 bases to trimming and J lost 2 bases, with 9 bases between them. The CDR3 DNA is TGTGCCAGCAGCCAACTCCGGGGTAACACTGAAGCTTTCTTT. Translation gives CASSQLRGNTEAFF.

This clonotype was counted ten times or more. J is TRBJ1-4 and V is TRBV12-3 or TRBV12-4; D uncertain. Trimming shortened V by 4 bases and J by 0 bases, and 9 bases separated the two germline ends. The CDR3 has 15 amino acids. The CDR3 here is CASSSVLATNEKLFF. CDR3 DNA: TGTGCCAGCAGTTCCGTTTTGGCAACTAATGAAAAACTGTTTTTT.

This clonotype was seen many times. This chain connects TRBV5-8 to TRBJ2-7; D is undetermined. V lost 2 bases, J lost 2 bases, and 14 bases lay in between. The CDR3 loop spans 15 amino acids. Germline CDR1 reads SGHTS; CDR2 reads YDEGEE. The CDR3, as DNA: TGTGCCAGCAGCTTCGGATGGGAACGGACCTACGAGCAGTACTTC. This gives the protein CASSFGWERTYEQYF.

Concerning this clonotype: One end of the junction is discordant with germline, which a read error may explain. The chain recombines TRBV14 with TRBJ1-6, with D uncertain. Per the germline V gene, CDR1 is SGHDN and CDR2 is FVKESK. The CDR3 consists of 13 residues. This CDR3 reads CANSQELHSHLHF. DNA for the CDR3: TGTGCCAACAGCCAAGAGCTTCATTCACACCTCCACTTT.

This clonotype was counted between two and nine times. The V and J genes are TRBV7-2 and TRBJ1-2, with TRBD1 as a possible D gene (5 bases). Deletions cut 4 bases from V and 3 bases from J, with 21 bases between. CDR1 is SGHTA and CDR2 is FQGNSA in the germline V gene. This CDR3 spans 17 amino acids. As DNA, the CDR3 is TGTGCCAGCAGCTCGAGAAGGGGACCATTTGGCGACTATGGCTACACCTTC. Its translation: CASSSRRGPFGDYGYTF. The full variable domain, in which reference TRBV7-2 and TRBJ1-2 provide the parts outside the CDR3, is GAGVSQSPSNKVTEKGKDVELRCDPISGHTALYWYRQSLGQGLEFLIYFQGNSAPDKSGLPSDRFSAERTGGSVSTLTIQRTQQEDSAVYLCASSSRRGPFGDYGYTFGSGTRLTVV.

This clonotype was recorded at least ten times. The rearrangement joins TRBV6-1 to TRBJ2-2, with D maybe TRBD1 (5 bases). The CDR3 has 15 residues. Between the trimmed V and J ends, which lost 6 bases and 1 base, there was a span of 12 bases. The germline CDR1 and CDR2 sequences are MNHNS and SASEGT. CDR3 amino acids: CASRKTVLNTGELFF. DNA of the CDR3: TGTGCCAGCAGGAAGACAGTGTTGAACACCGGGGAGCTGTTTTTT.

There are a few counts of this clonotype. The V call is TRBV9, the J call TRBJ2-1; 9 bases match TRBD2. The CDR3 is made up of 15 amino acids. Germline lookup yields CDR1 SGDLS and CDR2 YYNGEE. The ends lost 1 base at V and 6 bases at J; junction bases unmatched: 5. The CDR3 loop is CASSVYAGGLNEQFF. In DNA form, the CDR3 reads TGTGCCAGCAGCGTATATGCGGGGGGGCTCAATGAGCAGTTCTTC.

In this sample, this clonotype turned up many times. The chain is built from TRBV10-1 and TRBJ2-7; the match to TRBD1 covers 7 bases. Germline values: CDR1 WNHNN, CDR2 SYGVQD (reference sequence). V shed 4 bases, J shed 2 bases, and the junction held 5 bases outside the gene matches. This CDR3 is built from 14 residues. The CDR3 loop is CASSAETGTYEQYF. The CDR3 nucleotides read TGCGCCAGCAGTGCGGAGACAGGGACCTACGAGCAGTACTTC.

In this sample, this clonotype turned up many times. The gene calls are TRBV5-1 and TRBJ2-2; D unclear. The CDR3 has 11 amino acids. Trimming took off 5 bases at V and 1 base at J, with 0 bases between the two ends. Looked up from germline, CDR1 is SGHRS and CDR2 is YFSETQ. The CDR3 reads CASRNTGELFF. The CDR3 bases are TGCGCCAGCAGGAACACCGGGGAGCTGTTTTTT.

At least ten counts were recorded for this clonotype. V gene TRBV7-2 combines with J gene TRBJ2-7; possibly TRBD2 for D (5 bases). Germline loops: CDR1 SGHTA, CDR2 FQGNSA. The CDR3 runs to 16 residues. Trimming took 0 bases from V and 5 from J, leaving 17 bases between them. CDR3 sequence (DNA): TGTGCCAGCAGCTTAGCTGCGCGGAGGCTACAGAACGAGCAGTACTTC. Amino acids: CASSLAARRLQNEQYF.

The sample holds many counts of this clonotype. The rearrangement uses TRBV7-2 and TRBJ1-3; maybe TRBD1 (6 bases). With 4 bases removed from V and 13 bases from J, the gap between germline ends came to 20 bases. Germline CDR1 is SGHTA and CDR2 is FQGNSA. This CDR3 has 14 residues. The CDR3 DNA follows: TGTGCCAGCAGCTCTGGGCCACAGGGAGGGCGAATATATTTT. Translation: CASSSGPQGGRIYF.

This clonotype occurred many times. The chain couples TRBV6-6 to TRBJ2-1; a possible D gene is TRBD1 (6 bases). V shed 0 bases and J shed 4 bases, with 10 bases lying between them. This CDR3 spans 15 amino acids. Germline V CDR1 and CDR2: MNHNY, SVGAGI (reference sequence). This chain's CDR3 is CASSYSAGEYNEQFF. CDR3 DNA: TGTGCCAGCAGTTACTCGGCAGGGGAGTACAATGAGCAGTTCTTC.

This clonotype was observed at least ten times. The V and J genes are TRBV7-6 and TRBJ2-2, with D possibly being TRBD2 (6 bases). The CDR3 spans 18 residues. CDR1 is SGHVS, CDR2 FNYEAQ, per germline. Trimming shortened V by 3 bases and J by 2 bases, and 19 bases separated the two germline ends. The CDR3 is CASSFGQGGAYNTGELFF. In DNA form, the CDR3 reads TGTGCCAGCAGCTTTGGGCAGGGAGGTGCCTACAACACCGGGGAGCTGTTTTTT.